This paragraph covers one T cell receptor (beta chain) sequence. The unexposed donors gave CD4+ T cells in about 2010-2019, prior to COVID-19. CD4 enrichment then naive enrichment separated naive from memory CD4+ cells. Naive and memory CD4+ T cell DNA was deep-sequenced without culture. Some clones are missing from TCRdb's copy, which holds only in-frame ones; the method was immunoSEQ multiplex PCR. The sample has approximately 59,000 clones; 87% are singletons. The V end lost 7 bases, the J end lost 5 bases, and 12 bases lay between the germline ends. The germline V gene has CDR1 SGHDT and CDR2 YYEEEE. The CDR3 is made up of 12 amino acids. The data are from a study of CD4 T cells in relation to SARS-CoV-2 and coronaviruses. The wider study: The restricting HLA molecule for shared crossreactive spike epitopes was mapped.

Source material: memory CD4+ T cells from PBMCs. The genes are TRBV5-6 and TRBJ1-1; no clear D gene. The sequence derives from a human donor in good health. The CDR3 spells CASGREGTEAFF. The CDR3 DNA reads as TGTGCCAGCGGTCGGGAGGGTACTGAAGCTTTCTTT.